What follows describes a single TCR beta chain. Trimming removed 2 bases from V and 5 bases from J; junction bases left unmatched: 6. Germline CDR1 reads SGHNT; CDR2 reads YYREEE (reference sequence). This CDR3 spans 16 amino acids. A Seattle source enrolled patients during active infection and followed them longitudinally. The record originates from a study of blood T cell repertoires in COVID-19. Across the study: Collection of acute and convalescent COVID-19 samples took place in the United States, Italy and Spain. T cells, B-cell-depleted T cells, or PBMCs provided the cDNA or gDNA that served as material.

The authors' processing: The assay estimated nucleated cells by amplifying reference gene primers. Assay used: immunoSEQ multiplex PCR; TCRdb lists only in-frame clones, some missing. That table supplies the V and J calls and clone size; D and trimming were determined from the DNA. The data hold about 180,000 clones, with approximately 87% observed a single time. The sequence derives from a woman between 70 and 85 years old with COVID-19, enrolled during active disease. The rearrangement links TRBV5-4 to TRBJ2-3; 12 positions agree with TRBD2. The sequenced material came from peripheral blood. The chain's CDR3 is CASSFRLAGDIDTQYF. The CDR3 DNA reads TGTGCCAGCAGCTTCCGACTAGCGGGAGATATAGATACGCAGTATTTT.